What follows are 27 T cell receptor beta chains derived from one specimen sequenced in a study of T-cell reconstitution after alpha-beta-depleted transplantation in children. The TCRbeta library was prepared with unique molecular identifiers. TCRdb redid the calling of the PCR reads with MiXCR, one entry per CDR3 protein. In the table there are hundreds of thousands of distinct CDR3 sequences, about 17% of which are singletons. The starting material was PBMCs, mostly from graft donor cells, obtained 360 days after TCRalphabeta/CD19-depleted stem cell transplant. These receptors were collected from a boy under two years old who had a stem cell transplant for Wiskott-Aldrich syndrome, so the T cells may come from the graft donor.

The J gene is TRBJ2-7, the V gene TRBV7-9, with 11 bases matching TRBD1. Unmatched junction bases numbered 12, after V lost 5 bases and J lost 3 bases. The CDR3 runs 17 residues. CDR1 is SEHNR and CDR2 is FQNEAQ in the germline V gene (reference sequence). CDR3 nucleotides: TGTGCCAGCAGCCCCCCAGCAGGGACAGGGGGTTTCTACGAGCAGTACTTC. Translated: CASSPPAGTGGFYEQYF.

This clonotype was seen a handful of times. This chain links TRBV12-3 or TRBV12-4 with TRBJ2-7; no clear D. CDR3 length: 13 residues. Trimming left V 6 bases short and J 4 bases short, with 13 bases between. The CDR3 region is CASSRVVGYEQYF. As DNA, the CDR3 is TGTGCCAGCAGCCGGGTGGTAGGGTACGAGCAGTACTTC.

This chain connects TRBV4-1 to TRBJ2-5; no firm D call. Per germline, CDR1 MGHRA and CDR2 YSYEKL. The CDR3 runs to 15 residues. V was shortened by 0 bases and J by 7 bases, with 15 bases between the two germline ends. Written as DNA, the CDR3 is TGCGCCAGCAGCCAAGATACACTCCCGGGTGGGACCCAGTACTTC. It yields the protein CASSQDTLPGGTQYF.

V and J are TRBV28 and TRBJ2-3, with TRBD2 matching 7 bases. Germline V gene data show CDR1 as MDHEN and CDR2 as SYDVKM. V was pared by 6 bases and J by 2 bases, with 5 bases of the junction left unmatched. CDR3 length: 14 residues. CDR3 bases: TGTGCCAGCAGAACTAGCGCCCTCACAGATACGCAGTATTTT. It is translated as CASRTSALTDTQYF. Supplemented by reference TRBV28 and TRBJ2-3, the full variable domain reads DVKVTQSSRYLVKRTGEKVFLECVQDMDHENMFWYRQDPGLGLRLIYFSYDVKMKEKGDIPEGYSVSREKKERFSLILESASTNQTSMYLCASRTSALTDTQYFGPGTRLTVL.

This clonotype showed up many times. The chain employs TRBV20-1 and TRBJ2-5, with D maybe TRBD2 (6 bases). Trimming removed 0 bases at V and 4 bases at J, with 12 bases between. The germline V gene has CDR1 DFQATT and CDR2 SNEGSKA (reference sequence). The CDR3 consists of 14 residues. The CDR3 region has the DNA TGCAGTGCTAGAGATTGGGAAGCGGGAGAGACCCAGTACTTC. Amino acid sequence: CSARDWEAGETQYF.

The rearrangement links TRBV7-8 to TRBJ2-4; the match to TRBD1 covers 11 bases. Looked up from germline, CDR1 is SGHVS and CDR2 is FQNEAQ. The CDR3 runs to 16 residues. Germline trimming cut 3 bases from V and 1 base from J; bases unmatched to any gene: 2. The CDR3 reads CASSLDRGLAKNIQYF. In nucleotides, the CDR3 is TGTGCCAGCAGCTTGGACAGGGGGCTGGCCAAAAACATTCAGTACTTC.

Many counts were recorded for this clonotype. The V call is TRBV5-1, the J call TRBJ2-1; 12 bases align to TRBD2. Germline CDR1 is SGHRS and CDR2 is YFSETQ. V trimming: 4 bases; J trimming: 5 bases; junction bases outside the gene matches: 10. This CDR3 region has 17 residues. The CDR3 sequence is CASSKTSGRWWDNEQFF. In nucleotides, the CDR3 is TGCGCCAGCAGCAAAACTAGCGGGAGGTGGTGGGACAATGAGCAGTTCTTC.

This clonotype was detected a few times. CDR3 sequence reads: CATSDFRDRGADTQYF. In DNA, the CDR3 is TGTGCCACCAGTGATTTTAGGGACAGGGGTGCAGATACGCAGTATTTT. The V and J genes are TRBV24-1 and TRBJ2-3, with 10 bases fitting TRBD1. V trimming: 1 base; J trimming: 4 bases; junction bases outside the gene matches: 4. CDR1 and CDR2 from the germline V gene are KGHDR and SFDVKD. This CDR3 has 16 residues.

This clonotype was seen a handful of times. V usage is TRBV24-1 and J usage is TRBJ2-3, with D hard to call. Germline V gene data show CDR1 as KGHDR and CDR2 as SFDVKD. This CDR3 spans 11 amino acids. The V and J ends lost 5 bases and 3 bases respectively, with 2 bases between them. The CDR3 coding sequence is TGTGCCACCAGTGCTACAGATACGCAGTATTTT. It is translated as CATSATDTQYF.

In its sample, this clonotype was seen a few times. The rearrangement joins TRBV29-1 to TRBJ2-7; possibly TRBD2 for D (5 bases). The CDR3 has 15 amino acids. The germline V gene has CDR1 SQVTM and CDR2 ANQGSEA. Trimming shortened V by 6 bases and J by 5 bases, and 23 bases separated the two germline ends. CDR3 sequence (DNA): TGCAGCGTCCGGCCTACTAGTGCGCATTACGACGAGCAGTACTTC. This codes for CSVRPTSAHYDEQYF.

The rearrangement links TRBV7-9 to TRBJ2-7; the D is unclear. V lost 5 bases and J lost 3, with 23 bases in between. The CDR3 extends over 17 amino acids. Per the germline V gene, CDR1 is SEHNR and CDR2 is FQNEAQ (reference sequence). CDR3 in DNA: TGTGCCAGCAGCGGCTCCGTGGGTAAGCGATCCGGCTACGAGCAGTACTTC. As protein: CASSGSVGKRSGYEQYF.

This clonotype was seen a handful of times. The CDR3 region is CASSLVSAGGTQRTQYF. CDR3 bases: TGTGCCAGCAGCTTAGTTTCTGCGGGGGGGACCCAACGGACCCAGTACTTC. V usage is TRBV11-1 and J usage is TRBJ2-5, with 9 bases that match TRBD2. This CDR3 is built from 17 residues. Germline CDR1 reads SGHAT; CDR2 reads FQDESV (reference sequence). Trimming removed 1 base from V and 7 bases from J; junction bases left unmatched: 13.

Only a few counts were recorded for this clonotype. The CDR3 region is CASSYSDISEQYF. CDR3 nucleotides: TGTGCCAGCAGTTACTCGGACATCTCAGAGCAGTACTTC. The V gene is TRBV6-5, the J gene TRBJ2-7; weak D call: TRBD1 (5 bases). V dropped 0 bases and J dropped 7 bases, with 10 bases sitting between them. The germline V gene encodes CDR1 MNHEY and CDR2 SVGAGI. The length of the CDR3 is 13 residues.

The chain joins TRBV21-1 to TRBJ2-4; no DNA check was done on the table's D call, TRBD2. TRBV21-1 is a pseudogene. This CDR3 has 17 amino acids. DNA for the CDR3: TGTGCCAGCAGCAAAGCGCGAGCCCCGGCGGCCAAAAACATTCAGTACTTC. Translated: CASSKARAPAAKNIQYF.

The chain carries TRBV29-1 and TRBJ2-7; the D is unclear. The CDR3 covers 14 residues. The germline V and J ends were trimmed by 1 base and 9 bases, with 19 bases remaining between them. Germline CDR1 is SQVTM and CDR2 is ANQGSEA. The CDR3 DNA sequence: TGCAGCGTTGAAGTCATCACCACTCCTCCTAGGCAGTACTTC. It encodes CSVEVITTPPRQYF.

This sequence joins TRBV25-1 and TRBJ2-7; tentatively, D is TRBD1 or TRBD2 (6 bases each). Germline V gene sequence: CDR1 MGHDK, CDR2 SYGVNS. The CDR3 is made up of 12 amino acids. Trimming cost V 2 bases and J 9 bases, with 11 bases left between them. CDR3 loop: CASSERSGAQYF. CDR3 nucleotides: TGTGCCAGCAGTGAAAGGTCGGGGGCGCAGTACTTC.

This clonotype was counted only a few times. The genes are TRBV29-1 and TRBJ2-3, with 7 bases matching TRBD2. This CDR3 has 16 amino acids. Trimming removed 4 bases from V and 0 bases from J; junction bases left unmatched: 10. Germline V gene lookup returns CDR1 SQVTM and CDR2 ANQGSEA. The CDR3 spells CSVGDRRTRSTDTQYF. CDR3 DNA: TGCAGCGTTGGCGATAGACGGACTAGAAGCACAGATACGCAGTATTTT.

This clonotype was detected ten times or more. The chain is built from TRBV18 and TRBJ2-7; 8 bases align to TRBD1. V lost 5 bases, J lost 7 bases, and 16 bases stayed unmatched. Germline CDR1 and CDR2: KGHSH and LQKENI. This CDR3 spans 16 amino acids. The CDR3 DNA follows: TGTGCCAGCTCAGCTGTGACCAAAAGACAGGGGAATGAGCAGTACTTC. Residues: CASSAVTKRQGNEQYF.

This clonotype was recorded a few times. The rearrangement uses TRBV6-5 and TRBJ2-5, with 9 bases matching TRBD2. CDR1 is MNHEY and CDR2 is SVGAGI in the germline V gene. The V segment lost 2 bases and the J segment 0 bases; nucleotides outside the gene matches: 4. This CDR3 is built from 16 residues. The CDR3 here is CASSYGGLADQETQYF. In DNA, the CDR3 is TGTGCCAGCAGTTACGGGGGACTAGCCGACCAAGAGACCCAGTACTTC.

CDR3 sequence: CAISEGGGTDTQYF. In DNA, the CDR3 is TGTGCCATCAGTGAGGGGGGTGGAACAGATACGCAGTATTTT. The chain links TRBV10-3 to TRBJ2-3; possibly TRBD1 or TRBD2 for D (5 bases each). V lost 2 bases and J lost 3, with 9 bases in between. The CDR3 contains 14 residues. Per the germline V gene, CDR1 is ENHRY and CDR2 is SYGVKD.

The V and J genes are TRBV5-1 and TRBJ2-7, with TRBD2 matching over 12 bases. The germline gives CDR1 SGHRS, CDR2 YFSETQ. The length of the CDR3 is 20 residues. J lost 0 bases, V lost 0 bases, and 13 bases had no gene match. The CDR3 bases are TGCGCCAGCAGCTTGGGTCCAATCGGGACTAGCGGGTCCGACTCCTACGAGCAGTACTTC. Translation: CASSLGPIGTSGSDSYEQYF.

This clonotype was observed a handful of times. J is TRBJ2-1 and V is TRBV12-3 or TRBV12-4; TRBD1 is a possible D gene (6 bases). The CDR3 spans 12 residues. V lost 5 bases to trimming and J lost 9 bases, with 11 bases between them. CDR3 sequence (DNA): TGTGCCAGCAGTAAGCAAGGGGGTGAGCAGTTCTTC. Translation gives CASSKQGGEQFF.

The V gene is TRBV19, the J gene TRBJ1-5, with D possibly TRBD1 on 5 matching bases. CDR1 is LNHDA and CDR2 is SQIVND in the germline V gene (reference sequence). The V gene lost 4 bases and the J gene lost 9 bases, with 16 bases spanning the gap. The CDR3 is 14 residues long. CDR3 sequence reads: CASSKFPQGRPQHF. The CDR3 DNA reads as TGTGCCAGTAGTAAATTTCCGCAGGGTCGGCCCCAGCATTTT. Looking up the rest from reference TRBV19 and TRBJ1-5 gives the full variable domain: DGGITQSPKYLFRKEGQNVTLSCEQNLNHDAMYWYRQDPGQGLRLIYYSQIVNDFQKGDIAEGYSVSREKKESFPLTVTSAQKNPTAFYLCASSKFPQGRPQHFGDGTRLSIL.

This clonotype occurred a few times. The rearrangement uses TRBV29-1 and TRBJ2-5; D possibly uses TRBD1 or TRBD2 (5 bases each). V was trimmed by 7 bases and J by 2 bases, leaving 11 bases between them. The germline V gene has CDR1 SQVTM and CDR2 ANQGSEA. The length of the CDR3 is 12 residues. CDR3 sequence (DNA): TGCAGCGGGACGGGGCAGCAAGAGACCCAGTACTTC. Protein: CSGTGQQETQYF. The full variable domain, its missing parts supplied by reference TRBV29-1 and TRBJ2-5, is SAVISQKPSRDICQRGTSLTIQCQVDSQVTMMFWYRQQPGQSLTLIATANQGSEATYESGFVIDKFPISRPNLTFSTLTVSNMSPEDSSIYLCSGTGQQETQYFGPGTRLLVL.

The sample holds many counts of this clonotype. The chain recombines TRBV13 with TRBJ2-7; D is undetermined. V gave up 2 bases and J gave up 0 bases, with 5 bases separating them. Germline V gene data show CDR1 as PRHDT and CDR2 as FYEKMQ (reference sequence). This CDR3 is built from 13 residues. This CDR3 reads CASSLYNSYEQYF. Here the CDR3 DNA reads TGTGCCAGCAGCTTATACAACTCCTACGAGCAGTACTTC.

This clonotype has a handful of counts. The chain couples TRBV5-1 to TRBJ2-3, with D uncertain. Germline CDR1 and CDR2: SGHRS and YFSETQ. Trimming shortened V by 3 bases and J by 3 bases, and 8 bases separated the two germline ends. CDR3 length: 13 amino acids. The CDR3 loop reads CASSSTGTDTQYF. As DNA, the CDR3 is TGCGCCAGCAGCTCGACTGGTACAGATACGCAGTATTTT.

This clonotype was counted between two and nine times. This sequence joins TRBV12-3 or TRBV12-4 and TRBJ1-2, with D hard to call. Trimming stripped 6 bases from V and 7 bases from J, with 15 bases between. The CDR3 runs to 13 residues. The CDR3 coding sequence is TGTGCCAGCAGCTCCGGTCCATGGGGTGGCTACACCTTC. This codes for CASSSGPWGGYTF.